This T cell receptor beta chain was obtained from a study of human T cells and chemical hapten exposure. In the study overall: Patch tests applied 0.01% DPC to the upper back, read at 6 days.

There are many counts of this clonotype. The time point: pre-sensitization, week 0. Treatment described: therapeutic diphenylcyclopropenone sensitization with weekly scalp DPC. Trimming pared 0 bases from V and 10 bases from J, leaving 12 bases between. This CDR3 contains 13 residues. CDR1 is SGHVS and CDR2 is FQNEAQ in the germline V gene. The library labeled individual cDNA molecules by adding unique molecular identifiers to them. In TCRdb, the RACE reads were re-called with MiXCR into one record per CDR3 protein. The data hold 200,000 to 300,000 distinct CDR3 sequences, with 7% to 10% observed a single time.

The clonotype was recovered from a middle-aged woman with alopecia areata. Some clones in this sample may be carry-over from other donors' samples. This chain uses TRBV7-8 with TRBJ1-2; unclear D gene. The material sequenced was whole blood, taken in connection with sensitization to the hapten diphenylcyclopropenone (DPC). CDR3 bases: TGTGCCAGCAGCTTAGCGCAACAGTCTTTCTACACCTTC. It translates to CASSLAQQSFYTF.